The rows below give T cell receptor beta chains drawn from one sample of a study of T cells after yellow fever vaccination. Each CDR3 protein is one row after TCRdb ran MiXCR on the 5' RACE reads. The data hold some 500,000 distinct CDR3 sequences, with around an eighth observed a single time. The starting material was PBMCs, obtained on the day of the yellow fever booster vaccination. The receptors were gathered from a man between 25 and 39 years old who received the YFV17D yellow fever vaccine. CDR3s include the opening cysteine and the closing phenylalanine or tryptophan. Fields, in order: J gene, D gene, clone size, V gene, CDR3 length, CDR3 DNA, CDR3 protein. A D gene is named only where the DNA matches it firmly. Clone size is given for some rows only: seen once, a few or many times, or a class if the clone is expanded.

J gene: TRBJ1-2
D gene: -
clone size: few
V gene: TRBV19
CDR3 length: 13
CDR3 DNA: TGTGCCAGTATGGCAGGGGAGTTTTATGGCTACACCTTC
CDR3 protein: CASMAGEFYGYTF

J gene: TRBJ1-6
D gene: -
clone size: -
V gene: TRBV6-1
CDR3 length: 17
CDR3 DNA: TGTGCCAGCAGTCCTGATCCGGGTGGGTTCGGTAATTCACCCCTCCACTTT
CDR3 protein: CASSPDPGGFGNSPLHF

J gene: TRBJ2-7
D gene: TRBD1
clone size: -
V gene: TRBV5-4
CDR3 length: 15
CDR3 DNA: TGTGCCAGCAGTTCGTTCGGACAGGAACCCTACGAGCAGTACTTC
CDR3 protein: CASSSFGQEPYEQYF

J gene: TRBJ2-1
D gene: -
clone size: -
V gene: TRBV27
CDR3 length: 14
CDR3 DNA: TGTGCCAGCAGTCCCCCGGGACCACGCAATGAGCAGTTCTTC
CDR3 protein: CASSPPGPRNEQFF

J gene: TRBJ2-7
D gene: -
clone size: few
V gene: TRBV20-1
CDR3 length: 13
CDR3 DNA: TGCAGTGCTAGACAGGGCGCGACTTTGGAGCAGTACTTC
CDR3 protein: CSARQGATLEQYF

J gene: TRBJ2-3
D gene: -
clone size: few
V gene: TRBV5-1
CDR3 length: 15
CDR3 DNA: TGCGCCAGCAGCTTGTTAATCAACCCCACAGATACGCAGTATTTT
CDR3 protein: CASSLLINPTDTQYF

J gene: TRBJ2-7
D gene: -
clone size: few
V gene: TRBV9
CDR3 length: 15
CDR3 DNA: TGTGCCAGCAGCGTAGCTGCAGGAAGCCCCTACGAGCAGTACTTC
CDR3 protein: CASSVAAGSPYEQYF

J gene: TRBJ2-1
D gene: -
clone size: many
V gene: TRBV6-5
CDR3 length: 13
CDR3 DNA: TGTGCCAGCAGTTACGGCAGGGTCGATGAGCAGTTCTTC
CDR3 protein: CASSYGRVDEQFF

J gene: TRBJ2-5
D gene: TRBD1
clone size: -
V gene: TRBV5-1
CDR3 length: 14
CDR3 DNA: TGCGCCAGCAGCTCGACAGGGGTGGTAGAGACCCAGTACTTC
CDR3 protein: CASSSTGVVETQYF

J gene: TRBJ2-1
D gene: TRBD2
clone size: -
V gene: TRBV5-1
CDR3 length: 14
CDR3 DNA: TGCGCCAGCAGCTTAAGCGGGAGGGCCGATGAGCAGTTCTTC
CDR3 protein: CASSLSGRADEQFF

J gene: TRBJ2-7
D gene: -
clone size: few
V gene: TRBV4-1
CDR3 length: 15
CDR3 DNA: TGCGCCAGCAGCCAAGAGGGGTTAGCCTTGGGGGAGCAGTACTTC
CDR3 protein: CASSQEGLALGEQYF

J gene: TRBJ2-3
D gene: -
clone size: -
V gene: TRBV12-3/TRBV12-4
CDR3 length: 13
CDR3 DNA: TGTGCCAGCAGTTTGGATGTCACAGATACGCAGTATTTT
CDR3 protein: CASSLDVTDTQYF

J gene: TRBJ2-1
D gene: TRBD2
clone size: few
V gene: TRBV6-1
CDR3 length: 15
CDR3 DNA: TGTGCCAGCAGCCCCCGGCAGCGGGAGGTAGGTGAGCAGTTCTTC
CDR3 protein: CASSPRQREVGEQFF

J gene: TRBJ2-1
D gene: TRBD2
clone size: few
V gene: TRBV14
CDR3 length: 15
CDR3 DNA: TGTGCCAGCAGCCAAGAAAGCGGGAGCAACAATGAGCAGTTCTTC
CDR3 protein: CASSQESGSNNEQFF

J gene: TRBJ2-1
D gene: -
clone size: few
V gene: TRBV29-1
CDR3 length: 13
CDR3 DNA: TGCAGCGTTGGGGCTAGCGCCTACAATGAGCAGTTCTTC
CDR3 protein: CSVGASAYNEQFF

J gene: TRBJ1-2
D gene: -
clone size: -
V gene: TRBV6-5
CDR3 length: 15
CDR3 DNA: TGTGCCAGCATCAAGACTGAACAAGCTAACTATGGCTACACCTTC
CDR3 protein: CASIKTEQANYGYTF